Below, one T cell receptor beta chain is given with its context. The data belong to a study of blood T cell repertoires in COVID-19. Across the whole study: Material from acute and convalescent COVID-19 was sourced from the United States, Italy and Spain. T cells, B-cell-depleted T cells, or PBMCs supplied cDNA or gDNA.

In the authors' workflow: Using reference gene primer amplification, nucleated cell counts were estimated. The method was immunoSEQ multiplex PCR; TCRdb's version includes in-frame clones alone and lacks a portion of them. V, J and clone size are taken as reported in that table, and D and trimming were inferred from the DNA itself. Seen here are roughly 68,000 clones, 70% to 90% observed once, and the top ten hold approximately 3.6%. Germline-derived CDR1 and CDR2 are MDHEN and SYDVKM. The CDR3 spans 17 residues. V was cut by 5 bases and J by 1 base, with 18 bases left in between. The chain uses TRBV28 and TRBJ1-5; D remains unclear. What was sequenced was peripheral blood. The receptor was isolated from a woman aged 45-59 years with COVID-19, enrolled during active disease. CDR3 sequence: CASSGSGSLGSNQPQHF. CDR3 bases: TGTGCCAGCAGTGGGTCGGGGTCTCTTGGAAGCAATCAGCCCCAGCATTTT. The entire variable domain, with the rest obtained from reference TRBV28 and TRBJ1-5, is as follows: DVKVTQSSRYLVKRTGEKVFLECVQDMDHENMFWYRQDPGLGLRLIYFSYDVKMKEKGDIPEGYSVSREKKERFSLILESASTNQTSMYLCASSGSGSLGSNQPQHFGDGTRLSIL.